Listed below are T cell receptor beta chains from one sample, sequenced in a study of regulatory T cells in long-lasting Graves disease. One entry per CDR3 protein results from TCRdb running MiXCR on the multiplex PCR reads. The sample lists about 220,000 distinct CDR3 sequences, around 16% occurring once. Sequenced here: peripheral blood mononuclear cells (PBMCs), sampled at new diagnosis, from a patient treated with antithyroid drugs. The receptors here all came from a female donor with Graves disease. CDR3s include the opening cysteine and the closing phenylalanine or tryptophan. The D gene is left open where the match is weak. Size tells how often a clone was seen (once, few, many) or the class of an expanded clone, and some rows leave it out.

NA	TRBV12-3/TRBV12-4	many	TRBJ1-5	CASSGGVAGNQPQHF	TGTGCCAGCAGTGGGGGTGTAGCGGGGAATCAGCCCCAGCATTTT
TRBD2	TRBV7-2	many	TRBJ2-3	CASSILASTDTQYF	TGTGCCAGCTCGATACTAGCGAGCACAGATACGCAGTATTTT
TRBD2	TRBV6-2/TRBV6-3	many	TRBJ2-5	CASSFLAGRQETQYF	TGTGCCAGCAGTTTCCTAGCGGGAAGACAAGAGACCCAGTACTTC
TRBD2	TRBV27	many	TRBJ2-1	CASRPSGRVWARGEQFF	TGTGCCTCTCGCCCTAGCGGGAGGGTCTGGGCTAGGGGTGAGCAGTTCTTC
TRBD1	TRBV6-1	many	TRBJ2-5	CASSAGQGETQYF	TGTGCCAGCAGTGCCGGACAGGGGGAGACCCAGTACTTC
NA	TRBV3-1	many	TRBJ2-7	CASSTTGDFLTYEQYF	TGTGCCAGCAGTACTACAGGGGACTTCCTCACCTACGAGCAGTACTTC
NA	TRBV9	many	TRBJ1-2	CASSVGSATTYGYTF	TGTGCCAGCAGCGTAGGCTCAGCGACTACCTATGGCTACACCTTC
NA	TRBV28	many	TRBJ1-2	CASSPVGQNYGYTF	TGTGCCAGCAGCCCCGTCGGACAGAACTATGGCTACACCTTC
TRBD2	TRBV11-2	many	TRBJ2-7	CASSLETSGNYEQYF	TGTGCCAGCAGCTTAGAGACTAGCGGTAACTACGAGCAGTACTTC
NA	TRBV27	many	TRBJ2-1	CASSLTWGIEQFF	TGTGCCAGCAGTCTAACCTGGGGGATTGAGCAGTTCTTC
NA	TRBV3-1	NA	TRBJ1-1	CASSQVRAGTEAFF	TGTGCCAGCAGCCAAGTCAGGGCAGGGACTGAAGCTTTCTTT
TRBD2	TRBV20-1	many	TRBJ2-4	CSAESGGNIQYF	TGCAGTGCTGAATCGGGGGGAAACATTCAGTACTTC
NA	TRBV7-2	NA	TRBJ2-3	CASSEQADTQYF	TGTGCCAGCAGTGAACAAGCAGATACGCAGTATTTT
TRBD2	TRBV5-6	NA	TRBJ2-6	CACRSLLETPLAGTGANVPTF	TGTGCCTGCCGCAGCTTATTAGAGACCCCCCTAGCGGGAACTGGGGCCAACGTCCCGACTTTC
NA	TRBV5-1	many	TRBJ2-5	CASSLGGMETQYF	TGTGCCAGCAGCTTAGGAGGTATGGAGACCCAGTACTTC
NA	TRBV12-3/TRBV12-4	NA	TRBJ2-2	CASSLQTERSGELFF	TGTGCCAGCAGTTTGCAGACAGAGCGCTCCGGGGAGCTGTTTTTT
NA	TRBV20-1	few	TRBJ2-7	CSARPPGRSYEQYF	TGCAGTGCTAGACCCCCGGGACGCTCCTACGAGCAGTACTTC
TRBD1	TRBV4-3	many	TRBJ1-1	CASSQQGENTEAFF	TGCGCCAGCAGCCAACAGGGGGAGAACACTGAAGCTTTCTTT
NA	TRBV7-3	many	TRBJ2-7	CASRCSWTEQYF	TGTGCCAGCAGATGTTCGTGGACCGAGCAGTACTTC
NA	TRBV28	many	TRBJ2-1	CASSFREVAYNEQFF	TGTGCCAGCAGTTTTAGGGAGGTCGCCTACAATGAGCAGTTCTTC
NA	TRBV5-1	many	TRBJ2-1	CASSLMGGTYNEQFF	TGCGCCAGCAGCTTGATGGGCGGAACTTACAATGAGCAGTTCTTC
NA	TRBV12-3/TRBV12-4	many	TRBJ1-1	CASSSPPQAFF	TGTGCCAGCAGTTCCCCACCACAAGCTTTCTTT
NA	TRBV15	many	TRBJ2-5	CATSRKNYPKETQYF	TGTGCCACCAGCCGTAAAAACTACCCCAAAGAGACCCAGTACTTC
TRBD1	TRBV30	many	TRBJ2-3	CAWSAGRTGKDTQYF	TGTGCCTGGAGTGCAGGTCGGACAGGGAAGGATACGCAGTATTTT
NA	TRBV9	many	TRBJ2-2	CASSVPAPELFF	TGTGCCAGCAGCGTCCCCGCCCCCGAGCTGTTTTTT
TRBD1	TRBV24-1	many	TRBJ2-5	CATSDTGQGAEETQYF	TGTGCCACCAGTGATACTGGACAGGGGGCGGAAGAGACCCAGTACTTC
TRBD2	TRBV6-4	few	TRBJ2-3	CASSPESGGTDTQYF	TGTGCCAGCAGCCCCGAAAGCGGGGGCACAGATACGCAGTATTTT
NA	TRBV19	many	TRBJ1-2	CASKAYVPDSGGYTF	TGTGCCAGTAAAGCGTACGTACCAGATAGTGGGGGCTACACCTTC
NA	TRBV2	many	TRBJ2-5	CASSGARSDQETQYF	TGTGCCAGCAGTGGGGCTAGGTCTGATCAAGAGACCCAGTACTTC
NA	TRBV24-1	many	TRBJ2-2	CATSETGLVTGELFF	TGTGCCACCAGTGAGACGGGACTTGTCACCGGGGAGCTGTTTTTT
NA	TRBV24-1	few	TRBJ2-1	CATSDPLEGGGYDEQFF	TGTGCCACCAGTGATCCCCTTGAGGGGGGAGGTTACGATGAGCAGTTCTTC
NA	TRBV5-5	many	TRBJ1-1	CASSLAFQGNTEAFF	TGTGCCAGCAGCTTGGCTTTCCAGGGGAACACTGAAGCTTTCTTT
NA	TRBV5-1	many	TRBJ1-6	CASSDSHTLGNSPLHF	TGCGCCAGCAGCGACAGCCACACCCTCGGGAATTCACCCCTCCACTTT
TRBD1	TRBV12-3/TRBV12-4	many	TRBJ1-2	CASSERGHGYTF	TGTGCCAGCAGTGAGAGGGGGCACGGCTACACCTTC
TRBD2	TRBV2	many	TRBJ2-7	CASSRGGTSVYEQYF	TGTGCCAGCAGTCGCGGCGGGACTAGTGTGTACGAGCAGTACTTC
NA	TRBV20-1	NA	TRBJ1-5	CSARRKGQPQHF	TGCAGTGCTAGGCGGAAGGGGCAGCCCCAGCATTTT
NA	TRBV6-5	many	TRBJ1-4	CASSYLGTTNEKLFF	TGTGCCAGCAGTTACTTGGGGACGACTAATGAAAAACTGTTTTTT
TRBD1	TRBV28	many	TRBJ1-2	CASSRGQDGYTF	TGTGCCAGCAGCCGCGGACAGGATGGCTACACCTTC
NA	TRBV19	NA	TRBJ2-5	CASSMTAYQETQYF	TGTGCCAGTAGTATGACGGCGTACCAAGAGACCCAGTACTTC
NA	TRBV25-1	NA	TRBJ2-1	CASSEELYQDEQFF	TGTGCCAGCAGTGAAGAGCTTTACCAAGATGAGCAGTTCTTC
TRBD1	TRBV6-1	many	TRBJ1-1	CASSRQGTNTEAFF	TGTGCCAGCAGCCGACAGGGGACGAACACTGAAGCTTTCTTT
TRBD2	TRBV9	many	TRBJ2-1	CASSALAGPPYEQFF	TGTGCCAGCAGCGCACTAGCGGGACCCCCCTATGAGCAGTTCTTC
TRBD2	TRBV24-1	many	TRBJ2-5	CATRAGGGQETQYF	TGTGCCACCAGAGCGGGAGGAGGCCAAGAGACCCAGTACTTC
NA	TRBV6-1	many	TRBJ2-7	CASSEAFNYEQYF	TGTGCCAGCAGTGAAGCTTTCAACTACGAGCAGTACTTC
TRBD2	TRBV28	NA	TRBJ2-7	CASSSTPGLAAEQYF	TGTGCCAGCAGCTCTACCCCGGGACTAGCTGCCGAGCAGTACTTC